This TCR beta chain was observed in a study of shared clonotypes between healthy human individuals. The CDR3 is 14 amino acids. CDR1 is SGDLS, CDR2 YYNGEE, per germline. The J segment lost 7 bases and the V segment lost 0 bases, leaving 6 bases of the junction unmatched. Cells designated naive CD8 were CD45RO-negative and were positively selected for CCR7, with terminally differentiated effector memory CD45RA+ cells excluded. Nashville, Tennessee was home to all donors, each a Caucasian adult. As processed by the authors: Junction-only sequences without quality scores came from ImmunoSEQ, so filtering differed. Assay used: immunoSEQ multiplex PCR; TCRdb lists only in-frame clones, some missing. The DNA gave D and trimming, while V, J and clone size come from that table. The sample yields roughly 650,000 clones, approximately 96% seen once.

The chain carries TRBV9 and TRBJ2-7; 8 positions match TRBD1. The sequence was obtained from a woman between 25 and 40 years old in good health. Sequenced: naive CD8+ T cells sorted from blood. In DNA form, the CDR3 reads TGTGCCAGCAGCGTAGCTGGAACAGGGGGAGAGCAGTACTTC. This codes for CASSVAGTGGEQYF.